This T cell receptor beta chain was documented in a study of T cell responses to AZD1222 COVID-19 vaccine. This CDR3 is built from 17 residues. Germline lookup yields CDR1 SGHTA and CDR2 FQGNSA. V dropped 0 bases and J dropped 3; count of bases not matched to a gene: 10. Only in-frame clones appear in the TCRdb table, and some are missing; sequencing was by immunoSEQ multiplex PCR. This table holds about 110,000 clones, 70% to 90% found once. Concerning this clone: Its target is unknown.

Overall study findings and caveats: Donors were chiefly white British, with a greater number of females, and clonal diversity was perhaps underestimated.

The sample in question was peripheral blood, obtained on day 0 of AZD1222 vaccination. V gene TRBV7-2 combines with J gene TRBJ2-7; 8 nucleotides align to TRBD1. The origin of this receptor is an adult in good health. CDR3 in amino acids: CASSLAHSGGLIYEQYF. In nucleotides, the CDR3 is TGTGCCAGCAGCTTAGCCCATTCAGGGGGCCTAATCTACGAGCAGTACTTC.